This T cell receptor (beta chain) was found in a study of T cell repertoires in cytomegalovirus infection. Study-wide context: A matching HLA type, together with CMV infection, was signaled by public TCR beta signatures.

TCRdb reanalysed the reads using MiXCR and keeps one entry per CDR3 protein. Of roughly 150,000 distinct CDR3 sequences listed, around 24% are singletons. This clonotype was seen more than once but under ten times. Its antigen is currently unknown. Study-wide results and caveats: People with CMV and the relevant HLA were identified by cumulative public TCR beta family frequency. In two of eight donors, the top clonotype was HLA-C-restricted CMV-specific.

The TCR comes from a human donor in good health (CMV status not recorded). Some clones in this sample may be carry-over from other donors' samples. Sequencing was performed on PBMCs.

The DNA for the CDR3 is TGCGCCAGCAGTTCTAGCCTCGCGAACACCGGGGAGCTGTTTTTT. This translates into CASSSSLANTGELFF. The V and J genes are TRBV10-2 and TRBJ2-2; TRBD2 might be the D (5 bases). The V and J ends lost 5 bases and 0 bases respectively, with 10 bases between them. Looked up from germline, CDR1 is WSHSY and CDR2 is SAAADI. This CDR3 has 15 residues.